The T cell receptor beta chain under discussion was sequenced for a study of shared clonotypes between healthy human individuals. TCRdb's table, derived via immunoSEQ multiplex PCR, lists solely in-frame clones and lacks some. The sample carries approximately 980,000 clones, less than 85% recorded once. Germline loops: CDR1 KGHSH, CDR2 LQKENI. The CDR3 has 16 amino acids. Germline trimming cut 1 base from V and 3 bases from J; bases unmatched to any gene: 6. The sequence derives from a man between 18 and 35 years old in good health. Sequencing input: memory CD4+ T cells sorted from blood. Stated subset: CD45RA-negative fraction. J is TRBJ1-5 and V is TRBV18, with 7 nucleotides matching TRBD1. The CDR3 is CASSPLPGTVNQPQHF. CDR3 DNA sequence: TGTGCCAGCTCACCACTTCCCGGGACAGTCAATCAGCCCCAGCATTTT. Full variable domain (outside the CDR3, taken from reference TRBV18 and TRBJ1-5): NAGVMQNPRHLVRRRGQEARLRCSPMKGHSHVYWYRQLPEEGLKFMVYLQKENIIDESGMPKERFSAEFPKEGPSILRIQQVVRGDSAAYFCASSPLPGTVNQPQHFGDGTRLSIL.